The entry below describes one T cell receptor (beta chain). The antigen is not known. Some clones are missing from TCRdb's copy, which holds only in-frame ones; the method was immunoSEQ multiplex PCR. Altogether 26,000 or so clones are present, 65% to 80% being singletons, with the ten largest covering around 2.4%. Germline loops: CDR1 MNHEY, CDR2 SVGAGI. CDR3 length: 14 residues. Germline trimming cut 6 bases from V and 7 bases from J; bases unmatched to any gene: 7. Every patient was affected by relapse after autologous stem cell transplantation, while exposure to brentuximab vedotin was not uniform. With magnetic negative selection, CD4+ T cells were purified from PBMCs that had been thawed. This record comes from a study of PD-1 blockade in classical Hodgkin lymphoma. Findings of the study overall: Relapsed/refractory patients reportedly had the lowest baseline TCR diversity, below newly diagnosed patients, who were below healthy donors. Newly diagnosed patients and complete responders had comparable diversity at baseline. Only CD4+ TCR diversity, not CD8+, had risen significantly by C4D1.

The specimen was CD4+ T cells from blood, collected at baseline. J is TRBJ2-7 and V is TRBV6-5; TRBD1 aligns across 12 bases. The source is a human donor with classical Hodgkin lymphoma. The CDR3 region is CASRPGQGAREQYF. The CDR3 bases are TGTGCCAGCAGACCGGGACAGGGGGCTCGAGAGCAGTACTTC.